The 19 T cell receptor beta chains below all came from one sample that was sequenced in a study of control samples from healthy donors and cancer patients. Here immunoSEQ multiplex PCR was the method, and the copy in TCRdb shows in-frame clones only, minus some. Of approximately 230,000 clones listed, roughly 80% are singletons. Material for sequencing was PBMCs. Every receptor here comes from a woman aged 55-69 years with lung cancer.

The chain is built from TRBV19 and TRBJ2-5, with 8 positions matching TRBD1. Germline assignment: CDR1 LNHDA and CDR2 SQIVND (reference sequence). There are 14 residues in the CDR3. V was clipped by 8 bases and J by 4 bases; unmatched bases: 9. The chain's CDR3 is CASGQGALVETQYF. CDR3 DNA sequence: TGTGCCAGTGGGCAGGGGGCGCTGGTAGAGACCCAGTACTTC.

The chain recombines TRBV7-3 with TRBJ2-6; D may be TRBD1 or TRBD2 (6 bases each). The CDR3 loop spans 17 amino acids. Germline V gene data show CDR1 as SGHTA and CDR2 as FQGTGA. Trimming removed 1 base from V and 4 bases from J, with 14 bases in between. CDR3 region: CASSLRGTGAGANVLTF. In DNA form, the CDR3 reads TGTGCCAGCAGCTTAAGAGGAACGGGGGCCGGGGCCAACGTCCTGACTTTC.

This chain links TRBV14 with TRBJ1-4, with D unclear. V lost 4 bases, J lost 7 bases, and 16 bases lay in between. CDR1 is SGHDN and CDR2 is FVKESK in the germline V gene. CDR3 length: 15 residues. The CDR3 nucleotides read TGTGCCAGCAGCCGAAGGTCGCGGGGTTTTGAAAAACTGTTTTTT. Protein product: CASSRRSRGFEKLFF.

The V and J genes are TRBV11-3 and TRBJ2-1; D is possibly TRBD2 (6 bases). CDR1 is SGHNT, CDR2 YENEEA, per germline. The CDR3 has 14 residues. The V end lost 5 bases, the J end lost 9 bases, and 17 bases lay between the germline ends. Here the CDR3 DNA reads TGTGCCAGCAGCCGACTAGGGGTTTCTAGTGAGCAGTTCTTC. Translation gives CASSRLGVSSEQFF.

V is TRBV5-1 and J is TRBJ2-3, with D hard to call. In germline, CDR1 is SGHRS, CDR2 YFSETQ. This CDR3 is 12 amino acids long. V shed 4 bases and J shed 2 bases, with 5 bases lying between them. The CDR3 sequence: CASSVHTDTQYF. The CDR3 nucleotides read TGCGCCAGCAGCGTCCACACAGATACGCAGTATTTT.

The chain uses TRBV30 and TRBJ1-4; 7 bases align to TRBD1. This CDR3 region has 12 residues. Per germline, CDR1 GTSNPN and CDR2 SVGIG (reference sequence). V shed 5 bases and J 10 bases; nucleotides not matched to a gene: 7. CDR3 region: CAWVGTARKLFF. The CDR3, as DNA: TGTGCCTGGGTTGGGACAGCTCGAAAACTGTTTTTT. Filled out from reference TRBV30 and TRBJ1-4, the complete variable domain reads SQTIHQWPATLVQPVGSPLSLECTVEGTSNPNLYWYRQAAGRGLQLLFYSVGIGQISSEVPQNLSASRPQDRQFILSSKKLLLSDSGFYLCAWVGTARKLFFGSGTQLSVL.

The V call is TRBV6-5, the J call TRBJ2-3; D not resolved. V was pared by 0 bases and J by 4 bases, with 8 bases between. The germline gives CDR1 MNHEY, CDR2 SVGAGI. CDR3 size: 14 residues. DNA of the CDR3: TGTGCCAGCAGTTACTCGGTCCGGGCAGATACGCAGTATTTT. It yields the protein CASSYSVRADTQYF.

The chain carries TRBV18 and TRBJ1-2; tentative D call: TRBD1 (6 bases). The V end lost 2 bases, the J end lost 9 bases, and 16 bases lay between the germline ends. The CDR3 has 14 amino acids. Germline CDR1 and CDR2: KGHSH and LQKENI. The DNA for the CDR3 is TGTGCCAGCTCACCAACTATGACAGGTGATAGCTACACCTTC. Protein product: CASSPTMTGDSYTF.

The V gene is TRBV27, the J gene TRBJ2-3; D is possibly TRBD1 or TRBD2 (5 bases each). Trimming removed 3 bases at V and 4 bases at J, with 14 bases between. The CDR3 runs to 15 residues. Germline CDR1 is MNHEY and CDR2 is SMNVEV (reference sequence). CDR3 residues: CASSFSGGGSDTQYF. The CDR3, as DNA: TGTGCCAGCAGTTTTTCTGGGGGTGGATCAGATACGCAGTATTTT.

The gene calls are TRBV19 and TRBJ2-1; D unresolved. CDR1 and CDR2 from the germline V gene are LNHDA and SQIVND (reference sequence). The CDR3 covers 13 residues. The V end lost 6 bases, the J end lost 4 bases, and 10 bases lay between the germline ends. CDR3 in amino acids: CASRSNGYNEQFF. Written as DNA, the CDR3 is TGTGCCAGTAGATCGAATGGTTACAATGAGCAGTTCTTC.

V usage is TRBV19 and J usage is TRBJ1-1, with D unresolved. The CDR3 consists of 13 residues. V was pared by 8 bases and J by 1 base, with 11 bases between. Germline values: CDR1 LNHDA, CDR2 SQIVND (reference sequence). CDR3: CASEVTPNTEAFF. DNA of the CDR3: TGTGCCAGTGAGGTGACCCCGAACACTGAAGCTTTCTTT.

The chain is built from TRBV24-1 and TRBJ2-1, with TRBD1 matching 7 bases. The V gene's germline CDR1 is KGHDR and CDR2 SFDVKD. Trimming took 3 bases from V and 1 from J; bases not matched to a gene: 14. The CDR3 covers 19 residues. Written as DNA, the CDR3 is TGTGCCACCAGTGATCCATCCCCGAGGACAGGAAGATCCTACAATGAGCAGTTCTTC. Protein product: CATSDPSPRTGRSYNEQFF.

The chain links TRBV7-8 to TRBJ1-1, with a weak D call TRBD1 (6 bases). Germline CDR1 and CDR2: SGHVS and FQNEAQ. The CDR3 covers 14 residues. V dropped 5 bases and J dropped 2 bases, with 12 bases sitting between them. The CDR3 coding sequence is TGTGCCAGCAGCCTTTGGGACATAAACACTGAAGCTTTCTTT. Translated, it gives CASSLWDINTEAFF.

The chain recombines TRBV6-1 with TRBJ2-4; 9 bases are shared with TRBD2. The germline V gene encodes CDR1 MNHNS and CDR2 SASEGT. This CDR3 contains 20 residues. Trimming at V came to 3 bases and at J to 0 bases, leaving 15 bases not matched to a gene. CDR3 nucleotide sequence: TGTGCCAGCAGTGAGAGGGGCAGGACTAGCGCTACAGCAGCCAAAAACATTCAGTACTTC. The encoded protein is CASSERGRTSATAAKNIQYF.

This sequence joins TRBV28 and TRBJ1-2; weak D call: TRBD1 (6 bases). The V and J ends lost 7 bases and 2 bases respectively, with 17 bases between them. Germline loops: CDR1 MDHEN, CDR2 SYDVKM. This CDR3 has 15 amino acids. DNA for the CDR3: TGTGCCAGCACCGAACAAGGGGGAAGAAACTATGGCTACACCTTC. This sequence encodes CASTEQGGRNYGYTF.

The V gene is TRBV7-9, the J gene TRBJ2-2, with D uncertain. CDR1 is SEHNR and CDR2 is FQNEAQ in the germline V gene (reference sequence). The V and J ends lost 5 bases and 5 bases respectively, with 12 bases between them. The CDR3 extends over 14 amino acids. The CDR3 DNA follows: TGTGCCAGCAGCGTGTCGGTCGGAACCGGGGAGCTGTTTTTT. It is translated as CASSVSVGTGELFF.

The rearrangement uses TRBV27 and TRBJ1-1, with D hard to call. CDR1 and CDR2 from the germline V gene are MNHEY and SMNVEV (reference sequence). The CDR3 extends over 14 amino acids. V was clipped by 7 bases and J by 0 bases, with 12 bases between them. CDR3 protein: CASTPGPVNTEAFF. The CDR3 DNA follows: TGTGCCAGCACCCCCGGGCCGGTGAACACTGAAGCTTTCTTT.

This clone has just a few counts. This sequence joins TRBV28 and TRBJ2-1; TRBD2 matches at 8 bases. The CDR3 sequence is 15 residues long. CDR1 MDHEN and CDR2 SYDVKM come from the germline V gene. With V trimmed by 8 bases and J by 4 bases, 10 bases remained unmatched. This chain's CDR3 is CASGLGGVPYNEQFF. The CDR3 DNA reads TGTGCCAGCGGCCTCGGGGGGGTTCCTTACAATGAGCAGTTCTTC.

This chain links TRBV5-1 with TRBJ2-7, with D perhaps matching TRBD1 (6 bases). The length of the CDR3 is 14 residues. Germline V gene data show CDR1 as SGHRS and CDR2 as YFSETQ. Trimming took 0 bases from V and 6 from J, leaving 13 bases between them. CDR3 bases: TGCGCCAGCAGCTTGGGGTCAGGGGCCGCCGAGCAGTACTTC. Its translation: CASSLGSGAAEQYF.